The 20 T cell receptor beta chains presented below share a single source sample, sequenced in a study of T cells expressing NK-cell markers. TCRdb reworked the 5' RACE reads into one entry per CDR3 protein, no DNA. The sample table sets out about 390,000 distinct CDR3 sequences. The sequencing input was blood T cells: a sorted CD56 or NKG2C T cell subset, CD4+ or CD8+ T cells, or bulk PBMC T cells (not recorded which). These receptors all stem from a woman aged 45-59 years in good health.

The rearrangement links TRBV6-5 to TRBJ2-5; as DNA is missing, the TRBD2 call by TCRdb cannot be tested. CDR3 length: 15 residues. Germline loops: CDR1 MNHEY, CDR2 SVGAGI. Here the CDR3 reads CASSYSGNGGVTQYF.

J is TRBJ2-2 and V is TRBV12-3 or TRBV12-4; TCRdb selects TRBD2, and the lack of DNA leaves this call unchecked. The CDR3 extends over 15 amino acids. CDR3 region: CASSQEGWYSGELFF.

The chain combines TRBV29-1 with TRBJ1-1; there is no DNA to check the TCRdb D call of TRBD1. The germline gives CDR1 SQVTM, CDR2 ANQGSEA. This CDR3 has 12 residues. The CDR3 spells CSAGGRNTEAFF. Using reference TRBV29-1 and TRBJ1-1 for the parts outside the CDR3, the full variable domain is SAVISQKPSRDICQRGTSLTIQCQVDSQVTMMFWYRQQPGQSLTLIATANQGSEATYESGFVIDKFPISRPNLTFSTLTVSNMSPEDSSIYLCSAGGRNTEAFFGQGTRLTVV.

The chain uses TRBV4-1 and TRBJ2-2; TCRdb's D gene call, TRBD1, goes unchecked for lack of DNA. The CDR3 spans 16 residues. CDR1 and CDR2 from the germline V gene are MGHRA and YSYEKL. CDR3 loop: CASSPGGRGRPGELFF.

The chain is built from TRBV12-3 or TRBV12-4 and TRBJ1-5. The CDR3 loop spans 15 amino acids. Here the CDR3 reads CASNLGRGPHQPQHF.

This chain joins TRBV5-1 and TRBJ1-4. Germline values: CDR1 SGHRS, CDR2 YFSETQ. The CDR3 sequence is 16 residues long. The chain's CDR3 is CASSWPDGTTNEKLFF.

The genes are TRBV10-1 and TRBJ1-1. This CDR3 spans 13 amino acids. The germline V gene has CDR1 WNHNN and CDR2 SYGVQD (reference sequence). CDR3 sequence reads: CASSKRQTTEAFF.

The chain is built from TRBV20-1 and TRBJ2-1; the D call of TRBD1 rests on TCRdb alone, since no DNA is present to check it. The CDR3 contains 12 residues. Germline CDR1 reads DFQATT; CDR2 reads SNEGSKA (reference sequence). CDR3 sequence reads: CSAEDRTPEQFF.

The CDR3 loop is CASLWQGNSGANVLTF. The chain is built from TRBV2 and TRBJ2-6; lacking DNA, the TRBD1 call made by TCRdb goes unchecked. The CDR3 is made up of 16 amino acids. Per the germline V gene, CDR1 is SNHLY and CDR2 is FYNNEI.

V usage is TRBV24-1 and J usage is TRBJ2-1; the D call of TRBD1 rests on TCRdb alone, since no DNA is present to check it. CDR3 length: 12 amino acids. Germline assignment: CDR1 KGHDR and CDR2 SFDVKD. The CDR3 spells CATKSEGDEQFF.

The chain uses TRBV3-1 and TRBJ1-4. Germline-derived CDR1 and CDR2 are LGHDT and YNNKEL (reference sequence). The CDR3 covers 14 residues. CDR3 sequence: CASTTGLGFEKLFF.

This chain joins TRBV2 and TRBJ2-7; TCRdb calls TRBD2, which cannot be checked without DNA. The CDR3 extends over 16 amino acids. The germline V gene encodes CDR1 SNHLY and CDR2 FYNNEI. CDR3 sequence reads: CASRAGGTSGIYEQYF. Filled out from reference TRBV2 and TRBJ2-7, the complete variable domain reads EPEVTQTPSHQVTQMGQEVILRCVPISNHLYFYWYRQILGQKVEFLVSFYNNEISEKSEIFDDQFSVERPDGSNFTLKIRSTKLEDSAMYFCASRAGGTSGIYEQYFGPGTRLTVT.

The chain is built from TRBV20-1 and TRBJ2-3; TCRdb names TRBD2, which stays unverified in the absence of DNA. CDR3 length: 17 amino acids. Germline CDR1 DFQATT, CDR2 SNEGSKA (reference sequence). The CDR3 reads CSASSLLFTSDTDTQYF.

The CDR3 protein is CASSFSVGNEQFF. The chain is built from TRBV5-1 and TRBJ2-1; TCRdb outputs TRBD2, but without DNA this stays unchecked. Germline values: CDR1 SGHRS, CDR2 YFSETQ. CDR3 length: 13 residues.

This chain connects TRBV5-1 to TRBJ2-3; there is no DNA to check the TCRdb D call of TRBD2. CDR3 length: 15 amino acids. The germline V gene encodes CDR1 SGHRS and CDR2 YFSETQ. The CDR3 region is CASSFRDSKKDTQYF.

The chain couples TRBV12-3 or TRBV12-4 to TRBJ1-2; TCRdb lists TRBD1, though no DNA is available to test this call. This CDR3 is 14 amino acids long. The CDR3 here is CASSVGLGGKGYTF.

The chain's CDR3 is CASTRGARELFF. V is TRBV6-6 and J is TRBJ2-2; TCRdb outputs TRBD2, but without DNA this stays unchecked. The CDR3 loop spans 12 amino acids. The V gene's germline CDR1 is MNHNY and CDR2 SVGAGI (reference sequence).

The rearrangement joins TRBV27 to TRBJ2-3; TCRdb calls TRBD2, which cannot be checked without DNA. The CDR3 is 16 residues long. Germline V gene lookup returns CDR1 MNHEY and CDR2 SMNVEV (reference sequence). The CDR3 protein is CASAPGTSGLTDTQYF.

CDR3: CSARTSGRTDTQYF. The chain has TRBV20-1 and TRBJ2-3; with no DNA, the TCRdb D assignment of TRBD2 cannot be verified. The CDR3 length is 14 residues. The germline CDR1 and CDR2 sequences are DFQATT and SNEGSKA (reference sequence).

V and J are TRBV5-5 and TRBJ1-5; the TRBD1 assignment by TCRdb is unverifiable without DNA. The length of the CDR3 is 16 residues. From germline, CDR1 is SGHKS and CDR2 YYEKEE (reference sequence). The chain's CDR3 is CASSLAGGEINQPQHF.